This note documents a single TCR beta chain sequence. Its antigen remains unidentified. These data come from a study of vaccination effects on CD4 cells after COVID-19. Pools of viral peptides were used by the ViraFEST assay to expand antigen-specific CD4+ T cells ahead of sequencing. Having been cultured for 10 days, the cells underwent CD4+ T cell isolation. Participants received two doses of either the BNT162b2 or mRNA-1273 vaccine. There are 15 residues in the CDR3. The trim removed 3 bases at V and 2 bases at J, leaving 4 bases unmatched. Germline V gene data show CDR1 as DFQATT and CDR2 as SNEGSKA (reference sequence). Data came from immunoSEQ multiplex PCR; TCRdb stores just in-frame clones and leaves some out. The sample has more than 60,000 clones; roughly 74% are singletons.

This TCR derives from a human donor who received a COVID-19 vaccine. The sequencing used CD4+ T cells from PBMCs cultured with HCoV-229E spike peptides, collected after COVID-19 vaccination. The V and J genes are TRBV20-1 and TRBJ2-3, with 11 bases that match TRBD1. The CDR3 DNA follows: TGCAGTGCTAGTTGGACAGGGGGCGACACAGATACGCAGTATTTT. Residues: CSASWTGGDTDTQYF.